What follows are 17 T cell receptor beta chains derived from one specimen sequenced in a study of glioma-infiltrating T cells after dendritic cell vaccination (dated by TCRdb to 2016 to 2018). The library relied on the immunoSEQ multiplex PCR assay. TCRdb took this table from immuneACCESS and kept in-frame rearrangements with V and J called. Such tables lack part of the clones; where checked against another copy, unresolved V genes explain under half of the gap, and the rest is unexplained. The sample table holds more than 95,000 clones, of which approximately 80% were seen once. The ten largest clones add up to around 5.4% of the sample. The time point label, read with the paper, signifies: after dendritic cell vaccination, including at tumor progression/relapse. The sample in question was blood, obtained after dendritic cell vaccination. These receptors were taken from a human donor with glioblastoma.

V usage is TRBV2 and J usage is TRBJ2-1, with a tentative D call TRBD1 (6 bases). Germline assignment: CDR1 SNHLY and CDR2 FYNNEI. V lost 7 bases and J lost 7, with 17 bases in between. The length of the CDR3 is 14 residues. CDR3 DNA: TGTGCCAGCAAAGAAGGGGGAATAGAAAATGAGCAGTTCTTC. The encoded protein is CASKEGGIENEQFF.

This clone was recorded once. The V call is TRBV5-5, the J call TRBJ2-1; D is undetermined. This CDR3 region has 12 residues. V lost 0 bases and J lost 8, with 6 bases in between. In germline, CDR1 is SGHKS, CDR2 YYEKEE (reference sequence). This chain's CDR3 is CASSLALDEQFF. The CDR3 DNA sequence: TGTGCCAGCAGCTTGGCCCTCGATGAGCAGTTCTTC.

The chain is built from TRBV5-1 and TRBJ1-5; the D gene is possibly TRBD1 (6 bases). Trimming left V 0 bases short and J 1 base short, with 8 bases between. CDR3 length equals 15 residues. In germline, CDR1 is SGHRS, CDR2 YFSETQ. The CDR3 protein is CASSLGGQSNQPQHF. CDR3 bases: TGCGCCAGCAGCTTGGGAGGACAGAGCAATCAGCCCCAGCATTTT.

The V gene is TRBV9, the J gene TRBJ2-5; 11 bases match TRBD1. J lost 5 bases, V lost 3 bases, and 12 bases had no gene match. The CDR3 has 17 residues. Germline lookup yields CDR1 SGDLS and CDR2 YYNGEE. CDR3 DNA sequence: TGTGCCAGCAGCGGCGAGGAGGGGACAGGGGGTTGGGAGACCCAGTACTTC. This codes for CASSGEEGTGGWETQYF.

The table lists this clone with a few counts. The chain recombines TRBV6-5 with TRBJ1-1, with a tentative D call TRBD1 (6 bases). Germline V lookup: CDR1 MNHEY, CDR2 SVGAGI. V was pared by 2 bases and J by 4 bases, with 8 bases between. CDR3 size: 13 residues. The CDR3 here is CASSYQGTTEAFF. The CDR3 region has the DNA TGTGCCAGCAGTTACCAGGGGACCACTGAAGCTTTCTTT.

This clone appeared a single time. Other DNA sequences in this sample translate to the same CDR3. The V gene is TRBV19, the J gene TRBJ1-2; D is perhaps TRBD1 (5 bases). Between the trimmed V and J ends, which lost 3 bases and 7 bases, there was a span of 9 bases. The CDR3 covers 12 residues. The germline gives CDR1 LNHDA, CDR2 SQIVND (reference sequence). CDR3 DNA sequence: TGTGCCAGTAGTATTCAGGGAGGTGGCTACACCTTC. This translates into CASSIQGGGYTF.

The chain is built from TRBV27 and TRBJ2-5, with TRBD2 matching over 9 bases. With 4 bases clipped from V and 5 bases from J, the junction kept 5 bases outside the gene matches. CDR3 length equals 14 residues. Germline CDR1 MNHEY, CDR2 SMNVEV (reference sequence). CDR3 DNA: TGTGCCAGCAGTTCCGGGACTAGCTGGGAGACCCAGTACTTC. Protein product: CASSSGTSWETQYF.

The genes are TRBV4-1 and TRBJ1-2, with D uncertain. The CDR3 covers 15 residues. In germline, CDR1 is MGHRA, CDR2 YSYEKL. V was clipped by 3 bases and J by 4 bases, with 15 bases between them. CDR3 sequence reads: CASSQFREPLYGYTF. For the CDR3, the DNA is TGCGCCAGCAGCCAGTTTCGGGAACCTCTCTATGGCTACACCTTC.

The chain has TRBV30 and TRBJ2-2, with D uncertain. Per germline, CDR1 GTSNPN and CDR2 SVGIG (reference sequence). V was trimmed by 1 base and J by 1 base, leaving 10 bases between them. CDR3 length: 15 amino acids. CDR3 bases: TGTGCCTGGAGTGGGGCAGGCAAGAACACCGGGGAGCTGTTTTTT. It yields the protein CAWSGAGKNTGELFF.

This chain joins TRBV7-9 and TRBJ1-2; 7 nucleotides align to TRBD1. The germline V gene has CDR1 SEHNR and CDR2 FQNEAQ (reference sequence). Trimming at V came to 7 bases and at J to 0 bases, leaving 14 bases not matched to a gene. The CDR3 length is 17 residues. Here the CDR3 reads CASTQSPWDSSNYGYTF. The CDR3 DNA is TGTGCCAGCACTCAAAGTCCCTGGGACAGTTCTAACTATGGCTACACCTTC. The whole variable domain, remainder taken from reference TRBV7-9 and TRBJ1-2, is DTGVSQNPRHKITKRGQNVTFRCDPISEHNRLYWYRQTLGQGPEFLTYFQNEAQLEKSRLLSDRFSAERPKGSFSTLEIQRTEQGDSAMYLCASTQSPWDSSNYGYTFGSGTRLTVV.

The J gene is TRBJ1-1, the V gene TRBV6-1; 8 nucleotides line up with TRBD1. The CDR3 length is 17 residues. Trimming removed 4 bases from V and 6 bases from J; junction bases left unmatched: 16. Per the germline V gene, CDR1 is MNHNS and CDR2 is SASEGT. In nucleotides, the CDR3 is TGTGCCAGCAGTGTCCCGGCAACAGGGGGTTCGGGCGCTGAAGCTTTCTTT. This translates into CASSVPATGGSGAEAFF.

This clone was counted once. V usage is TRBV7-9 and J usage is TRBJ1-1, with D tentatively TRBD1 (5 bases). The CDR3 contains 15 residues. The V and J ends lost 3 bases and 5 bases respectively, with 16 bases between them. Germline lookup yields CDR1 SEHNR and CDR2 FQNEAQ (reference sequence). CDR3 amino acids: CASSLEGGGGTEAFF. The CDR3 region has the DNA TGTGCCAGCAGCTTGGAGGGCGGGGGGGGAACTGAAGCTTTCTTT.

The chain uses TRBV19 and TRBJ1-2, with 11 bases matching TRBD1. Germline assignment: CDR1 LNHDA and CDR2 SQIVND (reference sequence). The CDR3 covers 15 residues. The junction had 9 bases not matched to a gene; V was cut back by 5 bases and J by 7 bases. Here the CDR3 DNA reads TGTGCCAGTAGTCCTCCGGACAGGGGGCTTGTTGGCTACACCTTC. Translation: CASSPPDRGLVGYTF.

J is TRBJ1-1 and V is TRBV9, with D unresolved. This CDR3 has 16 residues. The germline V gene has CDR1 SGDLS and CDR2 YYNGEE. Deletions cut 0 bases from V and 0 bases from J, with 12 bases between. The CDR3: CASSVGTQVMNTEAFF. The CDR3 coding sequence is TGTGCCAGCAGCGTAGGTACCCAGGTCATGAACACTGAAGCTTTCTTT.

This clone was seen a handful of times. The J gene is TRBJ1-2, the V gene TRBV4-1; a weak D match, TRBD1 (6 bases). Trimming pared 0 bases from V and 4 bases from J, leaving 12 bases between. The CDR3 extends over 15 amino acids. In germline, CDR1 is MGHRA, CDR2 YSYEKL. As DNA, the CDR3 is TGCGCCAGCAGCCAAGATGGGGCAGGGGCCTATGGCTACACCTTC. It translates to CASSQDGAGAYGYTF.

This clone came up a few times. The chain is built from TRBV6-5 and TRBJ2-7; possible D gene TRBD2, 7 bases. Germline assignment: CDR1 MNHEY and CDR2 SVGAGI. This CDR3 has 15 amino acids. V lost 0 bases and J 4 bases, leaving 13 bases between the germline ends. The CDR3 DNA sequence: TGTGCCAGCAGTTACTCGCTCGGGGGGCCTTACGAGCAGTACTTC. Residues: CASSYSLGGPYEQYF.

This clone was counted only a few times. This chain links TRBV5-1 with TRBJ2-3, with 10 bases lining up with TRBD1. With 4 bases clipped from V and 4 bases from J, the junction kept 9 bases outside the gene matches. Germline CDR1 and CDR2: SGHRS and YFSETQ. CDR3 length: 16 amino acids. The CDR3 bases are TGCGCCAGCAGCGGAGCCGGGACAGGGGTATCAGATACGCAGTATTTT. Protein: CASSGAGTGVSDTQYF.